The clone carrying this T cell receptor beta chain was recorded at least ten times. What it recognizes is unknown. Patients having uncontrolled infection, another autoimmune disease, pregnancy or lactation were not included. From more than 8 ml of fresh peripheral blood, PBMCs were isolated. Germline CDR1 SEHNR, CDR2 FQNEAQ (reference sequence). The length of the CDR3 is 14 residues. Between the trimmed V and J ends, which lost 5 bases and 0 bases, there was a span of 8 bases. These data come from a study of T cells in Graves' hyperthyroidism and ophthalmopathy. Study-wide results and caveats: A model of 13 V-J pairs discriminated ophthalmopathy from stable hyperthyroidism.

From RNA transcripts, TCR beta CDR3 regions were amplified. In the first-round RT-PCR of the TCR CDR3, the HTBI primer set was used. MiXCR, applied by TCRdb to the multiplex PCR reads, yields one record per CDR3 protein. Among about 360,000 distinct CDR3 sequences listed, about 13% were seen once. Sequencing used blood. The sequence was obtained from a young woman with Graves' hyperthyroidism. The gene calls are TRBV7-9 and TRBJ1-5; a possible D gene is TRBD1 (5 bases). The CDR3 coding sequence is TGTGCCAGCAGCCTACAGGATAGCAATCAGCCCCAGCATTTT. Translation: CASSLQDSNQPQHF.